Below are 25 T cell receptor beta chains sequenced from a single sample in a study of cytomegalovirus exposure and HLA in healthy donors. In the PCR, 60 Vbeta and 13 Jbeta primers were used. Sequencing used immunoSEQ multiplex PCR; TCRdb keeps in-frame clones, though not all of them. This table holds around 200,000 clones, around 80% found once. Sample: PBMCs. These receptors all stem from a woman under 40 in good health and CMV-seropositive.

CDR3 coding DNA: TGCGCCAGCAGCCAAGACCGGGGGGGGTCCTACGAGCAGTACTTC. This codes for CASSQDRGGSYEQYF. J is TRBJ2-7 and V is TRBV4-3; TRBD2 matches at 8 bases. This CDR3 has 15 residues. The V and J ends lost 0 bases and 1 base, in that order; junction bases with no gene match: 2. The germline V gene has CDR1 LGHNA and CDR2 YSLEER.

The V gene is TRBV29-1, the J gene TRBJ2-1, with 9 bases lining up with TRBD2. CDR1 SQVTM and CDR2 ANQGSEA come from the germline V gene. V gave up 3 bases and J gave up 4 bases; unmatched junction bases: 4. The CDR3 runs to 14 residues. The CDR3 bases are TGCAGCGTTGAGATCGCGGGGGGGTACAATGAGCAGTTCTTC. Its translation: CSVEIAGGYNEQFF.

This clone has more than one count but fewer than ten. The V call is TRBV5-4, the J call TRBJ2-3; a possible D gene is TRBD1 (6 bases). This CDR3 region has 14 residues. Trimming pared 2 bases from V and 3 bases from J, leaving 10 bases between. From germline, CDR1 is SGHNT and CDR2 YYREEE (reference sequence). In DNA, the CDR3 is TGTGCCAGCAGCTTCTTCGGACAGACAGATACGCAGTATTTT. Protein: CASSFFGQTDTQYF.

The rearrangement links TRBV14 to TRBJ1-2; TRBD1 aligns across 8 bases. This CDR3 is 14 amino acids long. CDR1 SGHDN and CDR2 FVKESK come from the germline V gene. Trimming at V came to 6 bases and at J to 4 bases, leaving 7 bases not matched to a gene. The CDR3 protein is CASSRDRGPYGYTF. CDR3 nucleotides: TGTGCCAGCAGTCGTGACAGGGGTCCCTATGGCTACACCTTC.

V and J are TRBV18 and TRBJ2-2; TRBD1 matches at 8 bases. This CDR3 spans 16 amino acids. Germline trimming cut 3 bases from V and 4 bases from J; bases unmatched to any gene: 7. Looked up from germline, CDR1 is KGHSH and CDR2 is LQKENI. CDR3: CASSPTTGVGTGELFF. CDR3 in DNA: TGTGCCAGCTCACCTACGACAGGGGTCGGCACCGGGGAGCTGTTTTTT.

The V gene is TRBV7-2, the J gene TRBJ2-3; tentatively, D is TRBD2 (6 bases). The germline V and J ends were trimmed by 5 bases and 5 bases, with 14 bases remaining between them. CDR1 and CDR2 (germline): SGHTA, FQGNSA. There are 14 residues in the CDR3. Here the CDR3 DNA reads TGTGCCAGCAGCCTGGGACTTGAGGGAGATACGCAGTATTTT. The encoded protein is CASSLGLEGDTQYF.

This chain links TRBV4-1 with TRBJ2-1; D is possibly TRBD1 (5 bases). V lost 0 bases to trimming and J lost 8 bases, with 11 bases between them. The germline V gene has CDR1 MGHRA and CDR2 YSYEKL. The CDR3 consists of 14 residues. The CDR3 here is CASSQEVRVDEQFF. CDR3 DNA sequence: TGCGCCAGCAGCCAAGAGGTCAGGGTGGATGAGCAGTTCTTC.

V usage is TRBV6-1 and J usage is TRBJ1-5, with 7 nucleotides matching TRBD1. Germline V gene data show CDR1 as MNHNS and CDR2 as SASEGT. V was pared by 5 bases and J by 1 base, with 5 bases of the junction left unmatched. The CDR3 has 15 amino acids. In DNA form, the CDR3 reads TGTGCCAGCAGTAACAGGGGACGGAGCAATCAGCCCCAGCATTTT. Translation gives CASSNRGRSNQPQHF.

This clone has only one observation. V and J are TRBV7-2 and TRBJ1-2; D uncertain. The CDR3 runs 14 residues. In germline, CDR1 is SGHTA, CDR2 FQGNSA. The germline V and J ends were trimmed by 5 bases and 4 bases, with 14 bases remaining between them. As DNA, the CDR3 is TGTGCCAGCAGCCCCCGTGGAGAGGGCTATGGCTACACCTTC. This encodes CASSPRGEGYGYTF.

The genes are TRBV7-6 and TRBJ2-1; 11 bases are shared with TRBD2. Unmatched junction bases numbered 9, after V lost 5 bases and J lost 6 bases. The germline V gene has CDR1 SGHVS and CDR2 FNYEAQ. The CDR3 has 16 residues. CDR3 sequence (DNA): TGTGCCAGCAGCCCCTCTAGCGGGAGGCTTAGCAATGAGCAGTTCTTC. Translating gives CASSPSSGRLSNEQFF.

The chain couples TRBV7-9 to TRBJ1-2; 10 positions match TRBD1. The CDR3 runs to 14 residues. The V gene end was trimmed by 5 bases and the J gene end by 4 bases; junction bases not matched to a gene: 4. From germline, CDR1 is SEHNR and CDR2 FQNEAQ (reference sequence). The CDR3 here is CASSPTGGLYGYTF. In DNA form, the CDR3 reads TGTGCCAGCAGCCCGACAGGGGGCCTCTATGGCTACACCTTC. The full variable domain, in which reference TRBV7-9 and TRBJ1-2 provide the parts outside the CDR3, is DTGVSQNPRHKITKRGQNVTFRCDPISEHNRLYWYRQTLGQGPEFLTYFQNEAQLEKSRLLSDRFSAERPKGSFSTLEIQRTEQGDSAMYLCASSPTGGLYGYTFGSGTRLTVV.

A few counts support this clone. This sequence joins TRBV7-6 and TRBJ1-2, with 7 bases lining up with TRBD1. J was trimmed by 6 bases and V by 0 bases; bases with no gene match: 7. The CDR3 consists of 15 residues. Germline V gene data show CDR1 as SGHVS and CDR2 as FNYEAQ. The DNA of the CDR3 is TGTGCCAGCAGCTTAGCGCATCGGGGGACAGATGGCTACACCTTC. Amino acid sequence: CASSLAHRGTDGYTF.

The chain carries TRBV7-6 and TRBJ1-1; tentative D call: TRBD1 (5 bases). This CDR3 contains 17 residues. Trimming removed 5 bases at V and 0 bases at J, with 19 bases between. CDR1 is SGHVS, CDR2 FNYEAQ, per germline. The CDR3 DNA reads TGTGCCAGCAGCCCCGACCCGGGACTCACTATGAACACTGAAGCTTTCTTT. Encoded protein: CASSPDPGLTMNTEAFF.

The CDR3 loop is CASRLAGLSYNEQFF. The DNA for the CDR3 is TGTGCCAGCAGGCTAGCGGGGCTCTCCTACAATGAGCAGTTCTTC. V is TRBV27 and J is TRBJ2-1; 9 nucleotides agree with TRBD2. The V and J ends lost 6 bases and 0 bases, in that order; junction bases with no gene match: 3. The length of the CDR3 is 15 residues. Looked up from germline, CDR1 is MNHEY and CDR2 is SMNVEV (reference sequence).

The chain employs TRBV4-3 and TRBJ1-4; no firm D call. The CDR3 covers 16 residues. Per germline, CDR1 LGHNA and CDR2 YSLEER. V dropped 0 bases and J dropped 8 bases, with 16 bases sitting between them. In nucleotides, the CDR3 is TGCGCCAGCAGCCAAGATAGTCGGGGTTTAAGCGAAAAACTGTTTTTT. It is translated as CASSQDSRGLSEKLFF.

This clone was picked up one time. The chain links TRBV7-8 to TRBJ2-3; the match to TRBD2 covers 11 bases. Per germline, CDR1 SGHVS and CDR2 FQNEAQ. This CDR3 is 15 amino acids long. V was clipped by 8 bases and J by 5 bases; unmatched bases: 9. The CDR3 sequence is CASAETSGELDTQYF. As DNA, the CDR3 is TGTGCCAGCGCAGAGACTAGCGGGGAACTAGATACGCAGTATTTT.

The CDR3 here is CASSRDRRNYGYTF. The DNA for the CDR3 is TGTGCCAGCAGCCGGGACAGGCGAAACTATGGCTACACCTTC. This chain uses TRBV5-4 with TRBJ1-2, with TRBD1 identical over 8 bases. CDR1 and CDR2 (germline): SGHNT, YYREEE (reference sequence). This CDR3 region has 14 residues. V shed 4 bases and J 2 bases; nucleotides not matched to a gene: 4.

This chain uses TRBV7-7 with TRBJ2-2, with 7 nucleotides matching TRBD2. CDR3 length: 17 residues. V lost 1 base and J lost 6; bases outside the gene matches: 11. The V gene's germline CDR1 is SSHAT and CDR2 FNYEAQ (reference sequence). Here the CDR3 DNA reads TGTGCCAGCAGCTTAGGATCGGGACTACCAAAAGCCGGGGAGCTGTTTTTT. This gives the protein CASSLGSGLPKAGELFF.

The rearrangement joins TRBV2 to TRBJ1-5, with TRBD1 identical over 10 bases. The germline CDR1 and CDR2 sequences are SNHLY and FYNNEI. Unmatched junction bases numbered 11, after V lost 7 bases and J lost 2 bases. The length of the CDR3 is 17 residues. The CDR3 region is CASIRDRGARGNQPQHF. CDR3 coding DNA: TGTGCCAGCATCCGGGACAGGGGCGCCCGGGGCAATCAGCCCCAGCATTTT.

This chain uses TRBV4-2 with TRBJ2-1; possible D gene TRBD2, 5 bases. CDR1 and CDR2 (germline): LGHNA, YNFKEQ. V was pared by 0 bases and J by 10 bases, with 13 bases between. The CDR3 loop spans 14 amino acids. CDR3 bases: TGTGCCAGCAGCCAAGAGTGGAGGAGTGGGGAGCAGTTCTTC. This encodes CASSQEWRSGEQFF.

The chain combines TRBV4-2 with TRBJ1-5; TRBD1 agrees at 7 bases. The germline V gene has CDR1 LGHNA and CDR2 YNFKEQ. The CDR3 loop spans 14 amino acids. V lost 3 bases and J lost 6; bases outside the gene matches: 5. The chain's CDR3 is CASSQEHRGQPQHF. CDR3 bases: TGTGCCAGCAGCCAGGAGCACAGGGGTCAGCCCCAGCATTTT.

The V call is TRBV4-2, the J call TRBJ2-1; 10 nucleotides line up with TRBD2. CDR3 length: 18 amino acids. The germline gives CDR1 LGHNA, CDR2 YNFKEQ. V gave up 5 bases and J gave up 1 base; unmatched junction bases: 11. The CDR3 loop reads CASSYRTSGYLSYNEQFF. The CDR3 DNA follows: TGTGCCAGCAGCTACAGGACTAGCGGCTACCTTTCCTACAATGAGCAGTTCTTC.

The chain is built from TRBV12-5 and TRBJ1-2; D remains unclear. Deletions cut 4 bases from V and 4 bases from J, with 13 bases between. The germline CDR1 and CDR2 sequences are LGHNT and FRNRAP. CDR3 length equals 14 residues. The CDR3 protein is CASGSPPESYGYTF. In DNA, the CDR3 is TGTGCTAGTGGTTCCCCTCCAGAAAGCTATGGCTACACCTTC.

The V call is TRBV6-5, the J call TRBJ1-4; 8 bases line up with TRBD1. The junction had 11 bases not matched to a gene; V was cut back by 6 bases and J by 8 bases. The CDR3 has 15 amino acids. Germline V CDR1 and CDR2: MNHEY, SVGAGI. The CDR3 here is CASRPIAGGGEKLFF. CDR3 DNA: TGTGCCAGCAGACCCATCGCAGGGGGCGGCGAAAAACTGTTTTTT.

This chain links TRBV12-5 with TRBJ1-4, with D unresolved. V lost 1 base and J 8 bases, leaving 11 bases between the germline ends. CDR1 and CDR2 (germline): LGHNT, FRNRAP. This CDR3 spans 14 amino acids. This chain's CDR3 is CASGLEPGWEKLFF. In nucleotides, the CDR3 is TGTGCTAGTGGTTTGGAACCGGGATGGGAAAAACTGTTTTTT.